Listed here are 10 T cell receptor beta chains from one sample, sequenced in a study of technical replicates of blood from four donors. Clones were sequenced by immunoSEQ multiplex PCR, and TCRdb holds only the in-frame ones, with some missing. The repertoire holds roughly 70,000 clones, less than 98% seen once, with roughly 0.25% in the top ten. Sequenced sample: T cells isolated from PBMCs. Receptor source: a human donor in good health.

The rearrangement joins TRBV12-5 to TRBJ2-1; 7 bases are a match to TRBD2. The V and J ends lost 3 bases and 6 bases, in that order; junction bases with no gene match: 5. The CDR3 sequence is 14 residues long. The germline CDR1 and CDR2 sequences are LGHNT and FRNRAP. The CDR3 is CASGLEGGINEQFF. CDR3 nucleotide sequence: TGTGCTAGTGGTTTAGAGGGAGGGATCAATGAGCAGTTCTTC.

V gene TRBV6-1 combines with J gene TRBJ1-5; 7 nucleotides line up with TRBD1. Losses at the gene ends were 6 bases for V and 6 bases for J; bases not matched to a gene: 5. This CDR3 is built from 13 residues. Germline-derived CDR1 and CDR2 are MNHNS and SASEGT. In nucleotides, the CDR3 is TGTGCCAGCAGAGGTCAGGGGGTTCAGCCCCAGCATTTT. Translating gives CASRGQGVQPQHF.

V usage is TRBV6-1 and J usage is TRBJ2-7, with 13 bases fitting TRBD2. Germline values: CDR1 MNHNS, CDR2 SASEGT. The CDR3 contains 20 residues. The V and J ends lost 1 base and 0 bases, in that order; junction bases with no gene match: 12. The CDR3 loop reads CASSEGGPGTSGASSYEQYF. CDR3 nucleotides: TGTGCCAGCAGTGAAGGAGGACCCGGGACTAGCGGGGCGAGCTCCTACGAGCAGTACTTC.

The chain recombines TRBV27 with TRBJ2-7; the D gene is possibly TRBD2 (7 bases). Germline V gene data show CDR1 as MNHEY and CDR2 as SMNVEV (reference sequence). This CDR3 contains 16 residues. Trimming cost V 4 bases and J 3 bases, with 19 bases left between them. This CDR3 reads CASSSSGYREGYEQYF. For the CDR3, the DNA is TGTGCCAGCAGTTCCTCTGGGTACAGGGAGGGCTACGAGCAGTACTTC.

This rearrangement joins TRBV29-1 to TRBJ2-1; 10 positions agree with TRBD2. The CDR3 has 16 residues. Looked up from germline, CDR1 is SQVTM and CDR2 is ANQGSEA. V shed 5 bases, J shed 1 base, and the junction held 8 bases outside the gene matches. The CDR3 reads CSVLIQTSGSYNEQFF. CDR3 coding DNA: TGCAGCGTTCTAATTCAGACTAGCGGGTCCTACAATGAGCAGTTCTTC.

The CDR3 spells CASSPPDRNIQYF. The CDR3, as DNA: TGTGCCAGCAGTCCTCCCGACAGAAACATTCAGTACTTC. The chain combines TRBV7-9 with TRBJ2-4; a weak D match, TRBD1 (5 bases). V lost 6 bases, J lost 6 bases, and 12 bases lay in between. CDR3 length: 13 amino acids. Germline CDR1 reads SEHNR; CDR2 reads FQNEAQ (reference sequence). Supplemented by reference TRBV7-9 and TRBJ2-4, the full variable domain reads DTGVSQNPRHKITKRGQNVTFRCDPISEHNRLYWYRQTLGQGPEFLTYFQNEAQLEKSRLLSDRFSAERPKGSFSTLEIQRTEQGDSAMYLCASSPPDRNIQYFGAGTRLSVL.

V usage is TRBV5-4 and J usage is TRBJ2-7; D is unresolved. This CDR3 is built from 13 residues. Trimming cost V 1 base and J 0 bases, with 5 bases left between them. Germline V gene sequence: CDR1 SGHNT, CDR2 YYREEE (reference sequence). DNA for the CDR3: TGTGCCAGCAGCTTGTCTAGCTCCTACGAGCAGTACTTC. As protein: CASSLSSSYEQYF.

V and J are TRBV27 and TRBJ2-3; D not certain. Germline values: CDR1 MNHEY, CDR2 SMNVEV (reference sequence). Trimming left V 5 bases short and J 0 bases short, with 9 bases between. The CDR3 contains 14 residues. The CDR3 DNA follows: TGTGCCAGCAGTCTCTCCTATAGCACAGATACGCAGTATTTT. It is translated as CASSLSYSTDTQYF.

This clone was detected only once. The chain uses TRBV5-1 and TRBJ2-4; TRBD2 matches at 10 bases. Germline V gives CDR1 SGHRS, CDR2 YFSETQ. The CDR3 runs to 15 residues. With 4 bases clipped from V and 2 bases from J, the junction kept 3 bases outside the gene matches. CDR3 bases: TGCGCCAGCAGCCCAGCGGGAGGGTCCAAAAACATTCAGTACTTC. Translating it yields CASSPAGGSKNIQYF.

The CDR3: CASAHPKSREITGELFF. The CDR3 nucleotides are TGTGCCAGCGCACATCCTAAAAGTAGGGAGATCACCGGGGAGCTGTTTTTT. The gene calls are TRBV7-9 and TRBJ2-2; D may be TRBD2 (5 bases). CDR1 is SEHNR, CDR2 FQNEAQ, per germline (reference sequence). This CDR3 spans 17 amino acids. V shed 8 bases and J shed 4 bases, with 23 bases lying between them.